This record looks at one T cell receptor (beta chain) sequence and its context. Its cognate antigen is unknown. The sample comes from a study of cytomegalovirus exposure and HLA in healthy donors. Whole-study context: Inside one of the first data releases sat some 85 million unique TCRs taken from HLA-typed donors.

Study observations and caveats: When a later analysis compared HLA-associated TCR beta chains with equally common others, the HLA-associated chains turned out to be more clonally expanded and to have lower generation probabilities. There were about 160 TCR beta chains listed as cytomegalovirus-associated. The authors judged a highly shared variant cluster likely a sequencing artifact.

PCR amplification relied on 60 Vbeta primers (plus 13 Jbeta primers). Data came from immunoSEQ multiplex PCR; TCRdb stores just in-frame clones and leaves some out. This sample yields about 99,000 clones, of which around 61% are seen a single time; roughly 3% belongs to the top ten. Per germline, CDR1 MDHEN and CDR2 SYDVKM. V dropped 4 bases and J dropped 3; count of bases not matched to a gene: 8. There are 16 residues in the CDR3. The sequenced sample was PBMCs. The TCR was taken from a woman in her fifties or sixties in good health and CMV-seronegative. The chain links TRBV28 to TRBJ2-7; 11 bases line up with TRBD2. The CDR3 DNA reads TGTGCCAGCAGTTCCCCCTCCGGGACTAGCGGCTACGAGCAGTACTTC. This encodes CASSSPSGTSGYEQYF.